This TCR beta chain appears in the sequencing data of a study of OX40 agonist ivuxolimab in advanced cancers. About the research overall: Patients received intravenous ivuxolimab every 2 weeks at 0.01 to 10 mg/kg. A mean age of roughly 60 years, range about 20 to 85, was recorded, and approximately 85% were male.

CDR3 size: 13 residues. Assay used: immunoSEQ multiplex PCR; TCRdb lists only in-frame clones, some missing. The sample has some 67,000 clones; around nine tenths are singletons. The source was CD4+ or CD8+ T cells sorted from blood, collected in a trial of the OX40 agonist ivuxolimab. The chain has TRBV21-1 and TRBJ2-7; the table's D call, TRBD1, has no DNA check behind it. TRBV21-1 is marked as a pseudogene. The receptor was isolated from an adult with an advanced solid tumor such as melanoma, head and neck, liver or kidney cancer. The CDR3 nucleotides are TGTGCCAGCCATAACCCACAGGGGTACGAGCAGTACTTC. The encoded protein is CASHNPQGYEQYF.